The 27 T cell receptor beta chains below come from one sample, sequenced in a study of blood T cell repertoires in COVID-19. Assay used: immunoSEQ multiplex PCR; TCRdb lists only in-frame clones, some missing. The table lists more than 140,000 clones, roughly 88% of them singletons. The source material was peripheral blood. These receptor sequences come from a woman aged 55-70 years with acute or convalescent COVID-19.

This chain joins TRBV7-9 and TRBJ1-1; D unresolved. Germline V gene lookup returns CDR1 SEHNR and CDR2 FQNEAQ (reference sequence). The CDR3 totals 15 residues. Trimming stripped 1 base from V and 5 bases from J, with 14 bases between. The CDR3 sequence: CASSLVGPGVTEAFF. The CDR3 DNA sequence: TGTGCCAGCAGCTTAGTTGGTCCGGGTGTAACTGAAGCTTTCTTT.

The chain has TRBV29-1 and TRBJ1-2, with D possibly TRBD1 on 5 matching bases. This CDR3 spans 14 amino acids. The germline V gene encodes CDR1 SQVTM and CDR2 ANQGSEA. V lost 3 bases, J lost 4 bases, and 15 bases lay in between. The CDR3 reads CSVEADAGSYGYTF. The CDR3 bases are TGCAGCGTTGAGGCCGACGCAGGGTCCTATGGCTACACCTTC.

The chain couples TRBV30 to TRBJ1-4, with D hard to call. Germline assignment: CDR1 GTSNPN and CDR2 SVGIG (reference sequence). This CDR3 has 15 amino acids. The V end lost 4 bases, the J end lost 5 bases, and 17 bases lay between the germline ends. The CDR3 loop reads CAWTKPGGRNEKLFF. CDR3 nucleotides: TGTGCCTGGACCAAGCCAGGAGGGCGGAATGAAAAACTGTTTTTT.

This rearrangement joins TRBV7-2 to TRBJ1-5; 10 nucleotides align to TRBD1. The V gene's germline CDR1 is SGHTA and CDR2 FQGNSA. With 1 base clipped from V and 6 bases from J, the junction kept 3 bases outside the gene matches. The CDR3 totals 15 residues. DNA for the CDR3: TGTGCCAGCAGCTTAGAGACAGGGGGCTTTCAGCCCCAGCATTTT. This translates into CASSLETGGFQPQHF.

This rearrangement joins TRBV7-2 to TRBJ2-7, with D hard to call. This CDR3 spans 14 amino acids. V lost 1 base to trimming and J lost 3 bases, with 10 bases between them. The germline gives CDR1 SGHTA, CDR2 FQGNSA. The CDR3 sequence: CASSLVLSGYEQYF. CDR3 nucleotides: TGTGCCAGCAGCTTAGTACTGTCAGGCTACGAGCAGTACTTC.

This chain connects TRBV7-8 to TRBJ1-5; weak D call: TRBD1 (5 bases). The CDR3 length is 14 residues. Per the germline V gene, CDR1 is SGHVS and CDR2 is FQNEAQ. V was shortened by 3 bases and J by 3 bases, with 9 bases between the two germline ends. CDR3 nucleotide sequence: TGTGCCAGCAGCTTTGACAGTGACAATCAGCCCCAGCATTTT. Translated, it gives CASSFDSDNQPQHF.

The V call is TRBV19, the J call TRBJ2-7; 10 bases fit TRBD1. The germline V gene encodes CDR1 LNHDA and CDR2 SQIVND (reference sequence). This CDR3 is built from 15 residues. J was trimmed by 5 bases and V by 1 base; bases with no gene match: 5. Here the CDR3 reads CASSIGGTGVNEQYF. The CDR3 nucleotides read TGTGCCAGTAGTATAGGCGGGACAGGGGTGAACGAGCAGTACTTC.

The V and J genes are TRBV19 and TRBJ2-5, with D possibly TRBD2 on 6 matching bases. V dropped 5 bases and J dropped 7 bases, with 11 bases sitting between them. Germline assignment: CDR1 LNHDA and CDR2 SQIVND (reference sequence). This CDR3 spans 12 amino acids. The CDR3 region is CASSPAGGTQYF. The DNA of the CDR3 is TGTGCCAGTAGTCCGGCCGGGGGGACCCAGTACTTC.

The V gene is TRBV15, the J gene TRBJ2-3; 9 nucleotides match TRBD1. V shed 3 bases, J shed 2 bases, and the junction held 6 bases outside the gene matches. The CDR3 totals 16 residues. CDR1 and CDR2 (germline): LNHNV, YYDKDF (reference sequence). CDR3 in DNA: TGTGCCACCAGCAGGGACGGGGACAGGGCCACAGATACGCAGTATTTT. Translation gives CATSRDGDRATDTQYF.

V gene TRBV4-1 combines with J gene TRBJ2-6, with 14 bases matching TRBD2. V lost 4 bases and J lost 2; bases outside the gene matches: 16. The CDR3 extends over 22 amino acids. The germline V gene has CDR1 MGHRA and CDR2 YSYEKL. CDR3 sequence reads: CASSPRDPTSGGAGAGANVLTF. The CDR3 DNA is TGCGCCAGCAGCCCCCGGGACCCGACTAGCGGGGGGGCAGGAGCTGGGGCCAACGTCCTGACTTTC.

The chain couples TRBV27 to TRBJ1-1, with D perhaps TRBD1 (5 bases). V lost 1 base and J 1 base, leaving 10 bases between the germline ends. From germline, CDR1 is MNHEY and CDR2 SMNVEV (reference sequence). This CDR3 region has 15 residues. The CDR3, as DNA: TGTGCCAGCAGTTTATTTCGCGGGGGGAACACTGAAGCTTTCTTT. Translating gives CASSLFRGGNTEAFF.

The chain employs TRBV28 and TRBJ1-2, with unresolved D. Germline CDR1 and CDR2: MDHEN and SYDVKM. The CDR3 is 12 residues long. Deletions cut 11 bases from V and 0 bases from J, with 10 bases between. The CDR3 sequence: CAGQTANYGYTF. CDR3 bases: TGTGCCGGGCAAACTGCTAACTATGGCTACACCTTC.

The chain carries TRBV6-5 and TRBJ1-2, with 10 bases matching TRBD1. There are 14 residues in the CDR3. With V trimmed by 7 bases and J by 5 bases, 7 bases remained unmatched. Germline-derived CDR1 and CDR2 are MNHEY and SVGAGI. In DNA, the CDR3 is TGTGCCAGCAATCTGGACAGGGGGAGTTATGGCTACACCTTC. The encoded protein is CASNLDRGSYGYTF.

CDR3 loop: CASSSVLGQGGETQYF. Written as DNA, the CDR3 is TGTGCCAGCAGCTCCGTCTTAGGACAGGGTGGCGAGACCCAGTACTTC. This chain links TRBV5-4 with TRBJ2-5; 8 nucleotides agree with TRBD1. This CDR3 is built from 16 residues. Unmatched junction bases numbered 12, after V lost 3 bases and J lost 5 bases. CDR1 is SGHNT and CDR2 is YYREEE in the germline V gene (reference sequence).

The rearrangement uses TRBV4-1 and TRBJ1-2; the D is unclear. The CDR3 length is 15 residues. The V end lost 4 bases, the J end lost 7 bases, and 19 bases lay between the germline ends. Germline lookup yields CDR1 MGHRA and CDR2 YSYEKL. The CDR3 loop is CASSLGEAAWSGYTF. The CDR3 DNA is TGCGCCAGCAGCCTTGGGGAGGCAGCGTGGTCTGGCTACACCTTC.

This clone has just one count. The V gene is TRBV13, the J gene TRBJ1-1; TRBD1 agrees at 7 bases. Germline V gene data show CDR1 as PRHDT and CDR2 as FYEKMQ (reference sequence). The CDR3 runs 13 residues. Trimming removed 4 bases from V and 4 bases from J; junction bases left unmatched: 3. The CDR3, as DNA: TGTGCCAGCAGCTCGACAGGGAGCACTGAAGCTTTCTTT. Translation gives CASSSTGSTEAFF.

This chain links TRBV27 with TRBJ1-6; the match to TRBD1 covers 7 bases. The CDR3 consists of 15 residues. The J segment lost 8 bases and the V segment lost 6 bases, leaving 10 bases of the junction unmatched. The V gene's germline CDR1 is MNHEY and CDR2 SMNVEV (reference sequence). The CDR3 coding sequence is TGTGCCAGCAGGAACATCGACAGGGACGATTCACCCCTCCACTTT. Residues: CASRNIDRDDSPLHF.

The V call is TRBV19, the J call TRBJ2-7, with 8 bases that match TRBD1. The CDR3 length is 15 residues. CDR1 is LNHDA, CDR2 SQIVND, per germline (reference sequence). V dropped 2 bases and J dropped 3; count of bases not matched to a gene: 6. CDR3 DNA: TGTGCCAGTAGTATAAACGGACAGGGAGGCTACGAGCAGTACTTC. Its protein is CASSINGQGGYEQYF.

V gene TRBV7-3 combines with J gene TRBJ1-6; D is uncertain. Trimming cost V 5 bases and J 9 bases, with 20 bases left between them. The CDR3 totals 16 residues. Germline V gene lookup returns CDR1 SGHTA and CDR2 FQGTGA. The CDR3 is CASSAGPSLASSPLHF. CDR3 in DNA: TGTGCCAGCAGCGCCGGACCCTCCTTAGCGTCTTCACCCCTCCACTTT.

The CDR3 reads CASSTGQGLGETNVLTF. CDR3 nucleotides: TGTGCCAGTAGCACGGGACAGGGATTAGGGGAGACCAACGTCCTGACTTTC. This chain links TRBV19 with TRBJ2-6, with 9 bases aligning to TRBD1. With V trimmed by 6 bases and J by 8 bases, 14 bases remained unmatched. This CDR3 is built from 17 residues. The germline V gene has CDR1 LNHDA and CDR2 SQIVND (reference sequence).

This chain links TRBV6-4 with TRBJ2-1; D unclear. V was trimmed by 3 bases and J by 5 bases, leaving 23 bases between them. Germline values: CDR1 MRHNA, CDR2 SNTAGT. The CDR3 has 18 amino acids. CDR3 DNA: TGTGCCAGCAGTGAATCCCCGGCTGGAGTGGTCTCTGACAATGAGCAGTTCTTC. Translating gives CASSESPAGVVSDNEQFF.

This chain connects TRBV6-4 to TRBJ2-6; D is perhaps TRBD1 (5 bases). V lost 6 bases and J 2 bases, leaving 11 bases between the germline ends. Germline loops: CDR1 MRHNA, CDR2 SNTAGT. This CDR3 contains 15 residues. The CDR3 protein is CASRAGSAGANVLTF. DNA of the CDR3: TGTGCCAGCAGAGCAGGGTCTGCTGGGGCCAACGTCCTGACTTTC.

This clone was detected only a few times. The chain has TRBV5-8 and TRBJ1-3; D call uncertain. Trimming took 0 bases from V and 8 from J, leaving 18 bases between them. In germline, CDR1 is SGHTS, CDR2 YDEGEE. The CDR3 covers 16 residues. The CDR3 spells CASSLDVPASVDTIYF. The CDR3 DNA reads as TGTGCCAGCAGCTTGGATGTTCCCGCGAGTGTCGACACCATATATTTT.

The chain has TRBV27 and TRBJ1-5; TRBD1 agrees at 9 bases. V lost 8 bases to trimming and J lost 5 bases; unmatched junction nucleotides: 4. Germline V gene lookup returns CDR1 MNHEY and CDR2 SMNVEV (reference sequence). The CDR3 sequence is 13 residues long. CDR3 nucleotide sequence: TGTGCCAGCCGGGACAGGGAGTATCAGCCCCAGCATTTT. Amino acids: CASRDREYQPQHF.

The rearrangement uses TRBV4-1 and TRBJ1-5; TRBD1 aligns across 8 bases. The CDR3 extends over 15 amino acids. V trimming: 2 bases; J trimming: 2 bases; junction bases outside the gene matches: 2. From germline, CDR1 is MGHRA and CDR2 YSYEKL. As DNA, the CDR3 is TGCGCCAGCAGCCAACCGGGACAGGGCAATCAGCCCCAGCATTTT. Translating it yields CASSQPGQGNQPQHF.

This clone has a single count. The chain combines TRBV6-2 or TRBV6-3 with TRBJ1-5; possibly TRBD1 for D (5 bases). V lost 6 bases and J 0 bases, leaving 9 bases between the germline ends. This CDR3 comprises 14 residues. Germline CDR1 reads MNHEY; CDR2 reads SVGEGT. The CDR3 loop is CASSPRVSNQPQHF. CDR3 DNA: TGTGCCAGCAGCCCCAGGGTTAGCAATCAGCCCCAGCATTTT.

This clone was detected once. The genes are TRBV13 and TRBJ2-5; 11 bases match TRBD2. Losses at the gene ends were 3 bases for V and 5 bases for J; bases not matched to a gene: 8. The CDR3 consists of 16 residues. The germline CDR1 and CDR2 sequences are PRHDT and FYEKMQ (reference sequence). The CDR3 region has the DNA TGTGCCAGCAGCTTCGTCGCTAGCGGGGGGATGGAGACCCAGTACTTC. This translates into CASSFVASGGMETQYF.